The clone carrying this TCR beta chain appeared a few times. Its antigen is still unknown. This entry comes from a study of CD8 T cells in ankylosing spondylitis. General study points: A TCR beta motif of roughly eight highly homologous variants appeared characteristic of ankylosing spondylitis blood. Reportedly, disease-linked clones are significantly enriched in ankylosing spondylitis patients' matched synovial fluid. Prior literature has documented some motif variants in synovial fluid and blood from reactive arthritis.

The ends lost 5 bases at V and 7 bases at J; junction bases unmatched: 8. The CDR3 runs to 13 residues. Germline CDR1 reads SQVTM; CDR2 reads ANQGSEA. Quantitative 5'-RACE with molecular barcodes produced the TCR beta libraries. MiXCR was run by TCRdb on the 5' RACE reads, yielding one entry per CDR3 protein. The profile shows some 240,000 distinct CDR3 sequences, about 18% of them singletons. The chain combines TRBV29-1 with TRBJ2-1; 7 nucleotides align to TRBD1. This clonotype was sampled from a male donor with ankylosing spondylitis or in good health (not recorded which). The specimen was blood, either unsorted or a sorted T cell fraction (not recorded which). The chain's CDR3 is CSVLGGSVNEQFF. For the CDR3, the DNA is TGCAGCGTTCTAGGGGGCTCTGTGAATGAGCAGTTCTTC.